The 7 T cell receptor beta chains below come from one sample, sequenced in a study of CD8+ T cells in alopecia areata. As to treatment: oral pan-JAK inhibitor, 5-10 mg twice daily. RNA extraction was followed by reverse transcription into cDNA, which acted as the sequencing template. TCRdb's copy holds only in-frame clones and misses some; the assay was immunoSEQ multiplex PCR. The sample shows around 270,000 clones, roughly 64% of them seen only once. The specimen comprised CD4+ T cells sorted from blood, sampled at week 24, from a patient treated with tofacitinib. All receptors derive from a human donor with alopecia areata.

The V and J genes are TRBV27 and TRBJ2-7; TRBD1 might be the D (6 bases). V was trimmed by 3 bases and J by 2 bases, leaving 11 bases between them. The CDR3 has 14 residues. Germline lookup yields CDR1 MNHEY and CDR2 SMNVEV (reference sequence). This CDR3 is CASSLAEGAYEQYF. CDR3 sequence (DNA): TGTGCCAGCAGTTTGGCCGAGGGGGCCTACGAGCAGTACTTC.

The chain carries TRBV7-6 and TRBJ1-4, with a tentative D call TRBD1 (6 bases). The V and J ends lost 2 bases and 5 bases respectively, with 12 bases between them. The CDR3 is 15 amino acids. The germline V gene has CDR1 SGHVS and CDR2 FNYEAQ. The CDR3 region is CASSLIPGVNEKLFF. The CDR3, as DNA: TGTGCCAGCAGCTTAATTCCAGGGGTGAATGAAAAACTGTTTTTT.

The chain is built from TRBV5-6 and TRBJ2-2, with TRBD2 identical over 10 bases. CDR3 size: 19 residues. Germline V gene lookup returns CDR1 SGHDT and CDR2 YYEEEE. Germline trimming cut 4 bases from V and 0 bases from J; bases unmatched to any gene: 12. The CDR3 spells CASSRPSGSTSANTGELFF. As DNA, the CDR3 is TGTGCCAGCAGCCGTCCTAGCGGGAGCACCTCCGCGAACACCGGGGAGCTGTTTTTT.

CDR3 loop: CSADGVGGDEQYF. In nucleotides, the CDR3 is TGCAGCGCCGACGGTGTGGGGGGTGACGAGCAGTACTTC. The chain is built from TRBV29-1 and TRBJ2-7; TRBD2 is a possible D gene (6 bases). The CDR3 is 13 amino acids. V gave up 7 bases and J gave up 5 bases, with 18 bases separating them. Germline CDR1 is SQVTM and CDR2 is ANQGSEA.

As to this clone: The sample carries other DNA sequences with the same CDR3. The V call is TRBV28, the J call TRBJ2-1; D is ambiguous. CDR3 length equals 15 residues. With 3 bases removed from V and 0 bases from J, the gap between germline ends came to 9 bases. CDR1 is MDHEN and CDR2 is SYDVKM in the germline V gene. The CDR3 region has the DNA TGTGCCAGCAGTTTGGGCGGAAGCTCCTACAATGAGCAGTTCTTC. Translating it yields CASSLGGSSYNEQFF. Full variable domain (outside the CDR3, taken from reference TRBV28 and TRBJ2-1): DVKVTQSSRYLVKRTGEKVFLECVQDMDHENMFWYRQDPGLGLRLIYFSYDVKMKEKGDIPEGYSVSREKKERFSLILESASTNQTSMYLCASSLGGSSYNEQFFGPGTRLTVL.

This chain joins TRBV6-5 and TRBJ2-3; 7 bases agree with TRBD2. The CDR3 covers 12 residues. V shed 8 bases and J 5 bases; nucleotides not matched to a gene: 4. Germline V lookup: CDR1 MNHEY, CDR2 SVGAGI. Written as DNA, the CDR3 is TGTGCCAGCGCCCCGGGGGGAGATACGCAGTATTTT. This codes for CASAPGGDTQYF.

This clone was detected only a few times. The V and J genes are TRBV6-5 and TRBJ2-1, with D perhaps assigned TRBD1 or TRBD2 (5 bases each). With 6 bases removed from V and 5 bases from J, the gap between germline ends came to 11 bases. Looked up from germline, CDR1 is MNHEY and CDR2 is SVGAGI. The CDR3 is 13 residues long. In nucleotides, the CDR3 is TGTGCCAGCAGGGAGATGGGGGACAATGAGCAGTTCTTC. This sequence encodes CASREMGDNEQFF.